This T cell receptor beta chain was identified during a study of T-cell reconstitution after alpha-beta-depleted transplantation in children. Concerning this clonotype itself: Its target is unknown.

General study points: Several hundred graft clones that had expanded were reportedly the source of alpha-beta T cells about two months after transplant. T-cell counts and diversity at one year post-transplant came mainly from newly produced T cells. From surviving recipient T cells and thymic progenitors came the high day-60 TCRbeta diversity observed in some patients.

The authors prepared the TCRbeta library with unique molecular identifiers. TCRdb analysed the PCR reads with MiXCR anew, one entry per CDR3 protein. The profile shows approximately 130,000 distinct CDR3 sequences, about 9.6% of them singletons. The source is a girl under three years old who had a stem cell transplant for combined immunodeficiency, so the T cells may come from the graft donor. This material consisted of PBMCs, mostly from graft donor cells, taken 180 days after TCRalphabeta/CD19-depleted stem cell transplant.

The DNA of the CDR3 is TGTGCCAGCAGACTTAGGGACCGCCCGGGAAGGAATGAGCAGTTCTTC. Its protein is CASRLRDRPGRNEQFF. J is TRBJ2-1 and V is TRBV12-3 or TRBV12-4, with D possibly being TRBD1 or TRBD2 (5 bases each). The CDR3 is 16 amino acids. V was shortened by 6 bases and J by 7 bases, with 22 bases between the two germline ends.